A selection of T cell receptor beta chains follows, all from one sample in a study of Graves' ophthalmopathy and Graves' hyperthyroidism. TCRdb called the multiplex PCR reads again in MiXCR, with one record for every CDR3 protein. The table lists around 1.1 million distinct CDR3 sequences, 35% to 40% of them singletons, with 11% in the top ten. Input material: peripheral blood or thyroid tissue (not recorded which). All receptors come from an adult man with Graves' hyperthyroidism. Both conserved end residues are part of each CDR3. Fields, in order: CDR3 protein, V gene.

CASSPSGGVGDQPQHF TRBV7-8
CSFRQGANLYTF TRBV29-1
CASSLSARDRVSETQYF TRBV11-1
CASRLDGTVNTEAFF TRBV7-9
CASSSDRGSGYTF TRBV12-3/TRBV12-4
CASSRGPINEKLFF TRBV11-2
CSASVAGQGNYEQYF TRBV20-1
CASSHRGENSNQPQHF TRBV7-9
CASSVPAQRLDTQYF TRBV2
CASSQERVIINQPQHF TRBV4-2
CASSHYDRGEGQPQHF TRBV5-8
CASSKGEGYEQYF TRBV7-2
CASSSAGGVAEAFF TRBV28
CSVHTGLGQPQHF TRBV29-1
CASSHGLAGVLETQYF TRBV7-6
CATSDTGQGSTDTQYF TRBV24-1
CASSSLDSGSRETQYF TRBV12-3/TRBV12-4
CASSDGGEAFF TRBV7-3
CSARGGSLNEQFF TRBV20-1
CASSQTSGRRGETQYF TRBV13
CASQQGVGINQPQHF TRBV5-1
CASSLGAGGWTGELFF TRBV7-8
CSVGSAGQTYGYTIYF TRBV29-1
CASSLSRVRNTGELFF TRBV5-1
CSAYAARLNTIYF TRBV20-1
CASLGIGNTGELFF TRBV28
CASRTQGLQETQYF TRBV28
CASKDSRTTGELFF TRBV5-1
CASSLVVAGGPYEQYF TRBV7-6
CSASPPGARQETQYF TRBV20-1
CASSLGPQGVDRAYEQYF TRBV7-8
CASSSPTGMNTEAFF TRBV7-2
CASSSRKGANYGYTF TRBV7-2
CSAWGAGSPLHF TRBV20-1
CATSRVHRGPETQYF TRBV15
CASSQGGTSLGSYEQYF TRBV4-3
CASSRRGGKETQYF TRBV7-9
CASSEGGVTGELFF TRBV25-1
CASSQDPNRGANTEAFF TRBV9
CASSRNRDEQYF TRBV7-2
CASSVTGGNQPQYF TRBV7-2
CSARQTLNTEAFF TRBV20-1
CSGLREQYF TRBV29-1
CASSLVGGVSQPQHF TRBV12-3/TRBV12-4
CAISESQGSEAFF TRBV10-3
CASSYSGRDYGYTF TRBV6-5
CATSRVGGGSFGFSGELFF TRBV15
CSVESRQNYGYTF TRBV29-1
CASSPGLLQMDTQYF TRBV7-7
CSVGDLTGGMETQYF TRBV29-1
CASSVMAGGIQETQYF TRBV7-9
CASSVLGTYEQYF TRBV25-1
CASSVNPRTTGELFF TRBV14
CASSIGGARWTYEQYF TRBV19
CASSLYDTEAFF TRBV3-1
CASSLSFGISVGEKLFF TRBV11-1
CASSLVRTGNTEAFF TRBV7-2
CARRQGASGANVLTF TRBV19
CAIRSLAEQYF TRBV10-2
CSMGGWYQETQYF TRBV29-1